One and the same sample provided the 5 T cell receptor beta chains below, sequenced in a study of shared clonotypes between healthy human individuals. TCRdb's table, derived via immunoSEQ multiplex PCR, lists solely in-frame clones and lacks some. This table has some 790,000 clones, over 60% appearing once. Sample: memory CD4+ T cells sorted from blood. Indicated subset: CD45RA-negative fraction. The source is a woman aged 25 to 45 in good health.

This clone was detected once. The chain is built from TRBV6-4 and TRBJ2-3; the D gene is possibly TRBD2 (6 bases). Between the trimmed V and J ends, which lost 3 bases and 8 bases, there was a span of 18 bases. Germline CDR1 reads MRHNA; CDR2 reads SNTAGT. The CDR3 totals 15 residues. DNA of the CDR3: TGTGCCAGCAGTGAGTCAAGACTAGGGTTGGGTACGCAGTATTTT. Its protein is CASSESRLGLGTQYF.

The CDR3 DNA sequence: TGTGCCAGTAGTGGACGGACAGGGGGGGGCTACAATGAGCAGTTCTTC. This sequence encodes CASSGRTGGGYNEQFF. The chain uses TRBV19 and TRBJ2-1, with TRBD1 identical over 10 bases. Losses at the gene ends were 5 bases for V and 3 bases for J; bases not matched to a gene: 7. Looked up from germline, CDR1 is LNHDA and CDR2 is SQIVND (reference sequence). The CDR3 length is 16 residues.

In its sample, this clone was seen many times. This sequence joins TRBV25-1 and TRBJ2-3; TRBD2 matches at 12 bases. This CDR3 comprises 12 residues. Germline CDR1 is MGHDK and CDR2 is SYGVNS. The CDR3 protein is CGTSGTTDTQYF. The CDR3 DNA is TGTGGGACTAGCGGGACCACAGATACGCAGTATTTT.

Worth noting for this clone: This likely came from a read error, as a far larger clone is one base away. Different DNA sequences within this sample yield the same CDR3. The chain carries TRBV6-1 and TRBJ1-2, with 7 positions matching TRBD1. Germline CDR1 reads MNHNS; CDR2 reads SASEGT. This CDR3 has 13 residues. The CDR3, as DNA: TGTGCTAGCTCCTTGACAGGGCCCTATGGCTACACCTTC. It codes for CASSLTGPYGYTF.

In the case of this clone: The same CDR3 is also encoded by other DNA sequences in this sample. This chain links TRBV2 with TRBJ2-3; possible D gene TRBD1, 5 bases. CDR1 SNHLY and CDR2 FYNNEI come from the germline V gene. V was pared by 7 bases and J by 1 base, with 9 bases between. The CDR3 contains 13 residues. The CDR3 reads CASTRVRTDTQYF. CDR3 sequence (DNA): TGTGCCAGCACCAGGGTACGCACAGATACGCAGTATTTT.